These 22 T cell receptor beta chains were all obtained from the same sample, sequenced in a study of CD8 T cells in Susac syndrome. Reverse transcription of about 0.5 to 1 ug RNA was performed with random hexamers. TCRdb reprocessed the immunoSEQ multiplex PCR reads with MiXCR, giving one entry per CDR3 protein. The table has roughly 200,000 distinct CDR3 sequences, roughly 92% seen once; the top ten hold 0.1%. Input material: CD4+ T cells from PBMCs. The receptors come from a human donor in good health.

The chain carries TRBV6-2 or TRBV6-3 and TRBJ1-1, with 7 bases lining up with TRBD1. The junction had 7 bases not matched to a gene; V was cut back by 4 bases and J by 5 bases. Germline values: CDR1 MNHEY, CDR2 SVGEGT. The CDR3 has 14 residues. CDR3 loop: CASSSTTGRTEAFF. CDR3 bases: TGTGCCAGCAGTTCGACGACAGGGAGGACTGAAGCTTTCTTT.

This chain links TRBV27 with TRBJ2-1; D possibly uses TRBD1 or TRBD2 (6 bases each). V dropped 7 bases and J dropped 12 bases, with 16 bases sitting between them. CDR1 is MNHEY and CDR2 is SMNVEV in the germline V gene (reference sequence). This CDR3 is 12 amino acids long. In nucleotides, the CDR3 is TGTGCCAGCACCCTGGCAGGGGACTGGCAGTTCTTC. Amino acid sequence: CASTLAGDWQFF.

The V gene is TRBV5-1, the J gene TRBJ2-1; D unclear. V was trimmed by 0 bases and J by 0 bases, leaving 10 bases between them. Germline V CDR1 and CDR2: SGHRS, YFSETQ. The CDR3 covers 16 residues. DNA for the CDR3: TGCGCCAGCAGCTTGGCCGGCAGGAGCTCCTACAATGAGCAGTTCTTC. This translates into CASSLAGRSSYNEQFF. Variable domain in full (rest from reference TRBV5-1 and TRBJ2-1): KAGVTQTPRYLIKTRGQQVTLSCSPISGHRSVSWYQQTPGQGLQFLFEYFSETQRNKGNFPGRFSGRQFSNSRSEMNVSTLELGDSALYLCASSLAGRSSYNEQFFGPGTRLTVL.

The rearrangement uses TRBV19 and TRBJ2-1; D is unclear. The V gene's germline CDR1 is LNHDA and CDR2 SQIVND (reference sequence). The germline V and J ends were trimmed by 3 bases and 8 bases, with 5 bases remaining between them. The CDR3 consists of 11 residues. CDR3 sequence: CASSMVDEQFF. The CDR3 DNA reads TGTGCCAGTAGTATGGTAGATGAGCAGTTCTTC.

V gene TRBV6-2 or TRBV6-3 combines with J gene TRBJ2-2, with TRBD2 as a possible D gene (6 bases). The CDR3 extends over 14 amino acids. Germline CDR1 reads MNHEY; CDR2 reads SVGEGT. Trimming removed 0 bases from V and 6 bases from J, with 8 bases in between. In DNA form, the CDR3 reads TGTGCCAGCAGTTACTCGACTAGTCCCGGGGAGCTGTTTTTT. Translation gives CASSYSTSPGELFF.

CDR3 amino acids: CASSTRLVSYNEQFF. CDR3 nucleotides: TGTGCCAGCAGCACCAGACTAGTCTCCTACAATGAGCAGTTCTTC. This chain uses TRBV5-6 with TRBJ2-1, with D possibly being TRBD2 (6 bases). This CDR3 spans 15 amino acids. V was clipped by 4 bases and J by 0 bases, with 11 bases between them. CDR1 and CDR2 (germline): SGHDT, YYEEEE. Based on the CDR3 plus reference TRBV5-6 and TRBJ2-1, the full variable domain is DAGVTQSPTHLIKTRGQQVTLRCSPKSGHDTVSWYQQALGQGPQFIFQYYEEEERQRGNFPDRFSGHQFPNYSSELNVNALLLGDSALYLCASSTRLVSYNEQFFGPGTRLTVL.

The chain couples TRBV18 to TRBJ2-7; 8 nucleotides align to TRBD2. The CDR3 runs to 17 residues. V lost 0 bases to trimming and J lost 2 bases; unmatched junction nucleotides: 9. CDR1 and CDR2 (germline): KGHSH, LQKENI. The CDR3 spells CASSPPGKRGRAYEQYF. The CDR3 bases are TGTGCCAGCTCACCACCCGGGAAGCGGGGGAGGGCCTACGAGCAGTACTTC.

The V call is TRBV7-9, the J call TRBJ1-2; D may be TRBD1 (5 bases). V was cut by 2 bases and J by 2 bases, with 12 bases left in between. Germline CDR1 is SEHNR and CDR2 is FQNEAQ (reference sequence). The CDR3 extends over 15 amino acids. The CDR3 DNA follows: TGTGCCAGCAGCTTACTGCAGGGCTTAAACTATGGCTACACCTTC. Encoded protein: CASSLLQGLNYGYTF.

V and J are TRBV5-1 and TRBJ2-4, with D maybe TRBD1 (6 bases). The V gene's germline CDR1 is SGHRS and CDR2 YFSETQ. This CDR3 comprises 15 residues. V lost 2 bases to trimming and J lost 5 bases, with 14 bases between them. In DNA form, the CDR3 reads TGCGCCAGCAGCTTTGTGGGGGCGGATCAAAACATTCAGTACTTC. It codes for CASSFVGADQNIQYF.

The V and J genes are TRBV19 and TRBJ2-5, with D possibly being TRBD1 or TRBD2 (5 bases each). The CDR3 runs to 16 residues. The V and J ends lost 6 bases and 0 bases respectively, with 17 bases between them. CDR1 is LNHDA, CDR2 SQIVND, per germline (reference sequence). CDR3 amino acids: CASRRTGTVYQETQYF. The CDR3 DNA follows: TGTGCCAGTAGGCGTACCGGGACCGTGTACCAAGAGACCCAGTACTTC.

This sequence joins TRBV18 and TRBJ1-5, with D unclear. Trimming cost V 5 bases and J 2 bases, with 10 bases left between them. Germline V CDR1 and CDR2: KGHSH, LQKENI. The CDR3 runs 14 residues. CDR3 sequence (DNA): TGTGCCAGCTCAGCCGACCTGGGCAATCAGCCCCAGCATTTT. Encoded protein: CASSADLGNQPQHF.

V is TRBV5-6 and J is TRBJ2-7, with 8 bases identical to TRBD2. V dropped 1 base and J dropped 3; count of bases not matched to a gene: 12. Germline V lookup: CDR1 SGHDT, CDR2 YYEEEE. The CDR3 contains 17 residues. This chain's CDR3 is CASSLRRGRTLIYEQYF. DNA of the CDR3: TGTGCCAGCAGCTTGAGACGCGGGAGGACACTGATCTACGAGCAGTACTTC.

The chain links TRBV7-9 to TRBJ2-7, with a weak D call TRBD1 (6 bases). In germline, CDR1 is SEHNR, CDR2 FQNEAQ (reference sequence). Trimming removed 5 bases from V and 0 bases from J, with 14 bases in between. The CDR3 spans 15 residues. The CDR3 DNA reads TGTGCCAGCAGCGTTGCCTCAGGGGCCTCCTACGAGCAGTACTTC. Encoded protein: CASSVASGASYEQYF.

V and J are TRBV5-8 and TRBJ2-5; possibly TRBD1 for D (6 bases). Germline V lookup: CDR1 SGHTS, CDR2 YDEGEE. CDR3 length equals 14 residues. With 1 base removed from V and 2 bases from J, the gap between germline ends came to 9 bases. This chain's CDR3 is CASSLLGQQETQYF. Here the CDR3 DNA reads TGTGCCAGCAGCTTGCTAGGACAGCAAGAGACCCAGTACTTC.

The chain carries TRBV6-1 and TRBJ2-7; 9 bases match TRBD1. From germline, CDR1 is MNHNS and CDR2 SASEGT. The ends lost 8 bases at V and 2 bases at J; junction bases unmatched: 4. The CDR3 is made up of 13 amino acids. This chain's CDR3 is CASGTGLTYEQYF. In DNA form, the CDR3 reads TGTGCCAGCGGGACAGGGCTGACCTACGAGCAGTACTTC.

J is TRBJ2-2 and V is TRBV11-2; maybe TRBD1 (6 bases). The length of the CDR3 is 15 residues. The germline V gene has CDR1 SGHAT and CDR2 FQNNGV. V lost 1 base to trimming and J lost 1 base, with 7 bases between them. CDR3 sequence (DNA): TGTGCCAGCAGCTTAGTGACAGGGAACACCGGGGAGCTGTTTTTT. Amino acid sequence: CASSLVTGNTGELFF.

This clonotype has just one count. The J gene is TRBJ2-3, the V gene TRBV15; a weak D match, TRBD2 (5 bases). The CDR3 extends over 15 amino acids. The germline V gene has CDR1 LNHNV and CDR2 YYDKDF (reference sequence). Trimming shortened V by 5 bases and J by 2 bases, and 14 bases separated the two germline ends. CDR3 DNA: TGTGCCACCAGCCGGCGCACTAGAAACACAGATACGCAGTATTTT. As protein: CATSRRTRNTDTQYF. The full variable domain, with the rest looked up from reference TRBV15 and TRBJ2-3, is DAMVIQNPRYQVTQFGKPVTLSCSQTLNHNVMYWYQQKSSQAPKLLFHYYDKDFNNEADTPDNFQSRRPNTSFCFLDIRSPGLGDTAMYLCATSRRTRNTDTQYFGPGTRLTVL.

The V gene is TRBV3-1, the J gene TRBJ2-7; no reliable D call. The CDR3 is 12 residues long. The ends were cut back, 4 bases at V and 3 bases at J, with 7 bases in the middle. CDR1 and CDR2 from the germline V gene are LGHDT and YNNKEL (reference sequence). The CDR3, as DNA: TGTGCCAGCAGCCTCAACATCTACGAGCAGTACTTC. It encodes CASSLNIYEQYF.

This clonotype has a single count. V gene TRBV5-1 combines with J gene TRBJ2-2; D not resolved. The CDR3 covers 14 residues. V lost 6 bases and J 2 bases, leaving 11 bases between the germline ends. The germline V gene encodes CDR1 SGHRS and CDR2 YFSETQ. For the CDR3, the DNA is TGCGCCAGCACGCCAGCTTATAACACCGGGGAGCTGTTTTTT. Translated, it gives CASTPAYNTGELFF.

Only one count was recorded for this clonotype. The CDR3 nucleotides read TGTGCCAGCAGCTTGGGGACACGTCAAGTAAGAGATACGCAGTATTTT. This sequence encodes CASSLGTRQVRDTQYF. This rearrangement joins TRBV5-4 to TRBJ2-3; possibly TRBD1 for D (5 bases). The germline V gene encodes CDR1 SGHNT and CDR2 YYREEE (reference sequence). The CDR3 length is 16 residues. V dropped 0 bases and J dropped 5 bases, with 16 bases sitting between them.

This chain links TRBV28 with TRBJ1-2; TRBD1 is a possible D gene (5 bases). The CDR3 is 12 amino acids. In germline, CDR1 is MDHEN, CDR2 SYDVKM. Trimming shortened V by 3 bases and J by 8 bases, and 10 bases separated the two germline ends. The CDR3 loop reads CASSFDSWGYTF. The CDR3, as DNA: TGTGCCAGCAGTTTCGACAGTTGGGGCTACACCTTC.

The CDR3, as DNA: TGTGCCAGCAGCGTATCCAGCAGGAGCACAGATACGCAGTATTTT. Translated: CASSVSSRSTDTQYF. V is TRBV9 and J is TRBJ2-3; D remains ambiguous. Germline assignment: CDR1 SGDLS and CDR2 YYNGEE. Trimming pared 1 base from V and 0 bases from J, leaving 9 bases between. CDR3 length: 15 residues. Full variable domain (remainder filled in from reference TRBV9 and TRBJ2-3): DSGVTQTPKHLITATGQRVTLRCSPRSGDLSVYWYQQSLDQGLQFLIQYYNGEERAKGNILERFSAQQFPDLHSELNLSSLELGDSALYFCASSVSSRSTDTQYFGPGTRLTVL.